This TCR beta chain is drawn from a study of CD8 T cells in Susac syndrome. V was pared by 3 bases and J by 5 bases, with 3 bases of the junction left unmatched. Per germline, CDR1 SGHRS and CDR2 YFSETQ. The CDR3 runs to 14 residues. Reverse transcription used about 0.45 to 1 ug RNA and random hexamers. Multiplex PCR with immunoSEQ amplified the TCR beta CDR3 across 54 Vbeta and 13 Jbeta. TCRdb re-derived calls from the immunoSEQ multiplex PCR reads in MiXCR, one entry per CDR3 protein. The sample holds 100,000 to 150,000 distinct CDR3 sequences, more than 85% seen once. TCR beta from blood CD8+ and CD4+ T cells was sequenced. The authors negatively isolated CD8+ and CD4+ T cells and FACS-enriched TEMRA cells.

This chain joins TRBV5-1 and TRBJ2-5, with 11 nucleotides matching TRBD2. This receptor was taken from a human donor with multiple sclerosis. The sample was CD8+ T cells from PBMCs. CDR3 in amino acids: CASSSRTSGETQYF. The CDR3 DNA sequence: TGCGCCAGCAGCTCCCGGACTAGCGGGGAGACCCAGTACTTC. The full variable domain, in which reference TRBV5-1 and TRBJ2-5 provide the parts outside the CDR3, is KAGVTQTPRYLIKTRGQQVTLSCSPISGHRSVSWYQQTPGQGLQFLFEYFSETQRNKGNFPGRFSGRQFSNSRSEMNVSTLELGDSALYLCASSSRTSGETQYFGPGTRLLVL.